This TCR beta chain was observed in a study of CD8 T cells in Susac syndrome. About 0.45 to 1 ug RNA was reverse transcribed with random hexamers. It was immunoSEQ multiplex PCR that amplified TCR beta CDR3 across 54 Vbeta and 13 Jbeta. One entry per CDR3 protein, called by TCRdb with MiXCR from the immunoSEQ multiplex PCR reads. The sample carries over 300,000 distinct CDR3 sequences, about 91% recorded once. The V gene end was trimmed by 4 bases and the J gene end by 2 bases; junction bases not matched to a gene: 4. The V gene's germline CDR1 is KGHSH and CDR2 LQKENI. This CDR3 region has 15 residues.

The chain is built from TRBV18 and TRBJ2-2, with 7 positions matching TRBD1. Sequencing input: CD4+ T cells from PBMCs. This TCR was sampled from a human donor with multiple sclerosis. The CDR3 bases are TGTGCCAGCTCACGGGGACAGATAAACACCGGGGAGCTGTTTTTT. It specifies CASSRGQINTGELFF.